One sample yielded the 15 T cell receptor beta chains listed below, sequenced in a study of blood T cell repertoires in COVID-19. Here immunoSEQ multiplex PCR was the method, and the copy in TCRdb shows in-frame clones only, minus some. The table includes about 150,000 clones, approximately 87% detected once. The sequencing sample was made of peripheral blood. The receptors originated from a woman aged 70-85 years with acute or convalescent COVID-19.

DNA of the CDR3: TGTGCCACCAGCAGAGATCAAGCCCGACTTAACAATGAGCAGTTCTTC. This gives the protein CATSRDQARLNNEQFF. The V and J genes are TRBV15 and TRBJ2-1; D is undetermined. The CDR3 is 16 amino acids. In germline, CDR1 is LNHNV, CDR2 YYDKDF (reference sequence). V gave up 0 bases and J gave up 5 bases, with 14 bases separating them.

The chain is built from TRBV4-2 and TRBJ2-3, with 8 bases matching TRBD2. The V segment lost 5 bases and the J segment 1 base; nucleotides outside the gene matches: 11. The CDR3 has 17 residues. The germline CDR1 and CDR2 sequences are LGHNA and YNFKEQ. The CDR3, as DNA: TGTGCCAGCAGCAACAAATTAGCGGGAAGGGGCACAGATACGCAGTATTTT. Translation gives CASSNKLAGRGTDTQYF.

The chain is built from TRBV6-6 and TRBJ1-1; no reliable D call. CDR1 and CDR2 (germline): MNHNY, SVGAGI (reference sequence). CDR3 length: 11 amino acids. V was trimmed by 6 bases and J by 8 bases, leaving 10 bases between them. The CDR3, as DNA: TGTGCCAGCAGCCCCGTACGGGAAGCTTTCTTT. Protein: CASSPVREAFF.

The chain joins TRBV6-5 to TRBJ2-1; a possible D gene is TRBD2 (6 bases). Germline V lookup: CDR1 MNHEY, CDR2 SVGAGI. The CDR3 totals 14 residues. Trimming removed 5 bases at V and 3 bases at J, with 11 bases between. The DNA of the CDR3 is TGTGCCAGCAGTCTGGGGGGAGTCTACAATGAGCAGTTCTTC. It is translated as CASSLGGVYNEQFF.

The gene calls are TRBV3-1 (or the pseudogene TRBV3-2) and TRBJ2-5; 11 nucleotides align to TRBD2. CDR1 is LGHDT, CDR2 YNNKEL, per germline (reference sequence). This CDR3 contains 16 residues. The V segment lost 8 bases and the J segment 3 bases; nucleotides outside the gene matches: 11. CDR3 DNA sequence: TGTGCCAGCCGCAGGGGACTAGCGGAGCTAAAAGAGACCCAGTACTTC. It encodes CASRRGLAELKETQYF.

The chain links TRBV19 to TRBJ2-7, with 9 bases identical to TRBD1. Per the germline V gene, CDR1 is LNHDA and CDR2 is SQIVND (reference sequence). The CDR3 covers 14 residues. The junction had 11 bases not matched to a gene; V was cut back by 9 bases and J by 5 bases. CDR3 loop: CASHSRDRVHEQYF. CDR3 nucleotide sequence: TGTGCCAGCCATTCCCGGGACAGGGTCCACGAGCAGTACTTC.

CDR3 bases: TGTGCCAGCGCCGGGACAGGGTTTAGGCGCTACACCTTC. Residues: CASAGTGFRRYTF. The V call is TRBV6-5, the J call TRBJ1-2; the match to TRBD1 covers 9 bases. Germline lookup yields CDR1 MNHEY and CDR2 SVGAGI. This CDR3 has 13 residues. Losses at the gene ends were 8 bases for V and 9 bases for J; bases not matched to a gene: 10.

In DNA, the CDR3 is TGTGCCAGCAGTTACGGACAGGGCGCTGAAGCTTTCTTT. Translation: CASSYGQGAEAFF. The rearrangement links TRBV6-2 or TRBV6-3 to TRBJ1-1; TRBD1 aligns across 8 bases. CDR1 MNHEY and CDR2 SVGEGT come from the germline V gene. Trimming cost V 2 bases and J 6 bases; bases outside gene matches: 2. This CDR3 spans 13 amino acids.

The chain combines TRBV7-8 with TRBJ2-2; 7 positions match TRBD1. The CDR3 is 14 amino acids. Germline lookup yields CDR1 SGHVS and CDR2 FQNEAQ. V dropped 5 bases and J dropped 7; count of bases not matched to a gene: 7. The CDR3 DNA follows: TGTGCCAGCAGCCTAGACAGGGTCAGCGGGGAGCTGTTTTTT. Its protein is CASSLDRVSGELFF.

V is TRBV4-3 and J is TRBJ2-1; 8 nucleotides agree with TRBD2. Trimming at V came to 4 bases and at J to 8 bases, leaving 10 bases not matched to a gene. From germline, CDR1 is LGHNA and CDR2 YSLEER. This CDR3 region has 15 residues. CDR3 nucleotide sequence: TGCGCCAGCAGCCTGGCCCCAGCGGGAGAAGATGAGCAGTTCTTC. As protein: CASSLAPAGEDEQFF.

In this sample, this clone turned up once. This chain links TRBV6-5 with TRBJ1-2; possibly TRBD1 for D (5 bases). Trimming removed 0 bases at V and 4 bases at J, with 12 bases between. CDR1 is MNHEY, CDR2 SVGAGI, per germline. CDR3 size: 15 residues. CDR3 sequence: CASSYSGGDFYGYTF. Written as DNA, the CDR3 is TGTGCCAGCAGTTACTCTGGAGGGGATTTCTATGGCTACACCTTC.

V and J are TRBV2 and TRBJ1-3; the D gene is possibly TRBD1 (5 bases). Germline values: CDR1 SNHLY, CDR2 FYNNEI. CDR3 length: 15 amino acids. The V end was cut by 5 bases, the J end by 5 bases, with 16 bases between. The CDR3 region has the DNA TGTGCCAGCAGTATTCAGTTGGGGGGACGAAACACCATATATTTT. This encodes CASSIQLGGRNTIYF.

The chain combines TRBV28 with TRBJ2-3; D perhaps matches TRBD2 (5 bases). The CDR3 extends over 20 amino acids. With 3 bases removed from V and 2 bases from J, the gap between germline ends came to 27 bases. Germline-derived CDR1 and CDR2 are MDHEN and SYDVKM. CDR3 in amino acids: CASSFPVRGLVSRNTDTQYF. DNA of the CDR3: TGTGCCAGCAGTTTCCCGGTGAGAGGGCTGGTAAGTCGGAACACAGATACGCAGTATTTT.

The chain is built from TRBV9 and TRBJ1-1; D is unclear. V lost 0 bases and J 2 bases, leaving 8 bases between the germline ends. CDR1 is SGDLS, CDR2 YYNGEE, per germline. The CDR3 spans 14 residues. CDR3 DNA sequence: TGTGCCAGCAGCGTAGAACAGAAAAACACTGAAGCTTTCTTT. Protein product: CASSVEQKNTEAFF.

J is TRBJ1-4 and V is TRBV20-1; a possible D gene is TRBD1 (6 bases). CDR1 is DFQATT and CDR2 is SNEGSKA in the germline V gene (reference sequence). The CDR3 extends over 11 amino acids. With 8 bases removed from V and 4 bases from J, the gap between germline ends came to 8 bases. The CDR3 region is CSTGYNEKLFF. CDR3 nucleotides: TGCAGTACAGGGTATAATGAAAAACTGTTTTTT.